The 13 T cell receptor beta chains below come from one sample, sequenced in a study of T cell responses to AZD1222 COVID-19 vaccine. Some clones are missing from TCRdb's copy, which holds only in-frame ones; the method was immunoSEQ multiplex PCR. The data hold over 150,000 clones, with about 93% observed a single time. Sequences were derived from peripheral blood, sampled 28 days after the second dose of the MenACWY control vaccine. All receptors come from an adult who received the MenACWY meningococcal vaccine as a control.

In DNA form, the CDR3 reads TGTGCCAGTAGTCACCAACAGGGGGCGGACTATGGCTACACCTTC. This encodes CASSHQQGADYGYTF. The J gene is TRBJ1-2, the V gene TRBV19; 9 nucleotides agree with TRBD1. Looked up from germline, CDR1 is LNHDA and CDR2 is SQIVND (reference sequence). Unmatched junction bases numbered 7, after V lost 5 bases and J lost 3 bases. CDR3 size: 15 residues.

The V gene is TRBV5-1, the J gene TRBJ1-3; D uncertain. This CDR3 is 16 amino acids long. Germline CDR1 is SGHRS and CDR2 is YFSETQ. V was cut by 4 bases and J by 2 bases, with 16 bases left in between. The CDR3 region is CASSTRPLPTGNTIYF. The CDR3 DNA sequence: TGCGCCAGCAGCACCCGGCCGCTACCCACTGGAAACACCATATATTTT. Full variable domain (remainder filled in from reference TRBV5-1 and TRBJ1-3): KAGVTQTPRYLIKTRGQQVTLSCSPISGHRSVSWYQQTPGQGLQFLFEYFSETQRNKGNFPGRFSGRQFSNSRSEMNVSTLELGDSALYLCASSTRPLPTGNTIYFGEGSWLTVV.

The sample holds one count of this clone. The V gene is TRBV11-2, the J gene TRBJ1-4, with a possible D match to TRBD1 (5 bases). Looked up from germline, CDR1 is SGHAT and CDR2 is FQNNGV. This CDR3 spans 13 amino acids. Deletions cut 5 bases from V and 6 bases from J, with 10 bases between. CDR3 loop: CASSGTLYEKLFF. CDR3 DNA sequence: TGTGCCAGCAGCGGGACCTTATATGAAAAACTGTTTTTT.

The V and J genes are TRBV7-2 and TRBJ1-4; the D is unclear. CDR1 SGHTA and CDR2 FQGNSA come from the germline V gene. V shed 4 bases and J shed 11 bases, with 17 bases lying between them. CDR3 length equals 14 residues. DNA of the CDR3: TGTGCCAGCAGCTCCGGTTCCACCGCGGGGAAACTGTTTTTT. Translation: CASSSGSTAGKLFF.

The V call is TRBV4-1, the J call TRBJ1-5; D unresolved. This CDR3 is built from 16 residues. Looked up from germline, CDR1 is MGHRA and CDR2 is YSYEKL. The V and J ends lost 0 bases and 5 bases respectively, with 14 bases between them. CDR3 nucleotide sequence: TGCGCCAGCAGCCAAGAAACGGGGAACACCTATCAGCCCCAGCATTTT. Translated, it gives CASSQETGNTYQPQHF.

The rearrangement joins TRBV27 to TRBJ1-2; D is uncertain. The V and J ends lost 3 bases and 0 bases respectively, with 14 bases between them. CDR1 is MNHEY, CDR2 SMNVEV, per germline (reference sequence). The CDR3 totals 16 residues. The CDR3 DNA sequence: TGTGCCAGCAGTTTCAAGGCAGCCCCTGCTAACTATGGCTACACCTTC. This codes for CASSFKAAPANYGYTF.

The chain recombines TRBV7-2 with TRBJ2-7; D assignment may be TRBD1 or TRBD2 (7 bases each). Germline assignment: CDR1 SGHTA and CDR2 FQGNSA. This CDR3 region has 14 residues. V was pared by 5 bases and J by 4 bases, with 15 bases between. CDR3 sequence reads: CASSPQGGGYEQYF. In DNA form, the CDR3 reads TGTGCCAGCAGCCCTCAGGGGGGGGGTTACGAGCAGTACTTC.

This chain joins TRBV5-1 and TRBJ2-6, with 8 bases lining up with TRBD1. Germline V gene data show CDR1 as SGHRS and CDR2 as YFSETQ. The CDR3 spans 16 residues. After removal of 0 bases from V and 4 bases from J, the junction contained 3 bases not matched to a gene. The CDR3 here is CASSLGTGTGANVLTF. CDR3 nucleotides: TGCGCCAGCAGCTTGGGGACAGGGACCGGGGCCAACGTCCTGACTTTC.

The V gene is TRBV5-6, the J gene TRBJ1-2; no definite D call. V lost 2 bases and J 1 base, leaving 9 bases between the germline ends. CDR1 and CDR2 from the germline V gene are SGHDT and YYEEEE. CDR3 length equals 14 residues. The CDR3 sequence is CASSFQEFNYGYTF. The CDR3 DNA follows: TGTGCCAGCAGCTTTCAGGAGTTTAACTATGGCTACACCTTC.

The chain couples TRBV7-2 to TRBJ1-6, with D perhaps TRBD1 (6 bases). CDR1 SGHTA and CDR2 FQGNSA come from the germline V gene. This CDR3 is 20 amino acids long. V lost 0 bases to trimming and J lost 9 bases, with 27 bases between them. CDR3 region: CASSLAPPDRFRLGSSPLHF. In DNA form, the CDR3 reads TGTGCCAGCAGCTTAGCCCCTCCGGACAGATTCCGGCTAGGGAGTTCACCCCTCCACTTT.

The chain links TRBV2 to TRBJ1-2; maybe TRBD1 (6 bases). Trimming removed 7 bases from V and 6 bases from J, with 12 bases in between. CDR1 and CDR2 (germline): SNHLY, FYNNEI. The CDR3 sequence is 12 residues long. This CDR3 reads CASTRQDHGYTF. CDR3 sequence (DNA): TGTGCCAGCACGAGACAGGACCATGGCTACACCTTC. Complete variable domain (other parts from reference TRBV2 and TRBJ1-2): EPEVTQTPSHQVTQMGQEVILRCVPISNHLYFYWYRQILGQKVEFLVSFYNNEISEKSEIFDDQFSVERPDGSNFTLKIRSTKLEDSAMYFCASTRQDHGYTFGSGTRLTVV.

This clone was observed a handful of times. The V gene is TRBV19, the J gene TRBJ1-1; 9 nucleotides line up with TRBD1. The J segment lost 1 base and the V segment lost 3 bases, leaving 6 bases of the junction unmatched. In germline, CDR1 is LNHDA, CDR2 SQIVND (reference sequence). The CDR3 is 16 residues long. Written as DNA, the CDR3 is TGTGCCAGTAGTATGAGGACAGGGGCCTCGAACACTGAAGCTTTCTTT. Protein: CASSMRTGASNTEAFF.

This sequence joins TRBV7-8 and TRBJ1-6, with D maybe TRBD1 (5 bases). The CDR3 loop spans 17 amino acids. V lost 0 bases and J lost 7, with 16 bases in between. From germline, CDR1 is SGHVS and CDR2 FQNEAQ. As DNA, the CDR3 is TGTGCCAGCAGCTTAGCGCTCGGCAGGGTTAACAATTCACCCCTCCACTTT. Residues: CASSLALGRVNNSPLHF.